One and the same sample provided the 6 T cell receptor beta chains below, sequenced in a study of T cell responses to AZD1222 COVID-19 vaccine. Sequenced by immunoSEQ multiplex PCR; TCRdb stores in-frame clones only, minus some. The table has 83,000 or so clones, 86% seen once; the top ten hold 8.5% to 10%. The sequencing used peripheral blood, collected on day 0 of AZD1222 vaccination. These receptors all come from an adult in good health.

The CDR3 region is CASSLAPTGGDEQFF. The CDR3 nucleotides are TGTGCCAGCAGCTTAGCACCTACAGGGGGCGATGAGCAGTTCTTC. The chain joins TRBV7-2 to TRBJ2-1, with 9 nucleotides matching TRBD1. Germline values: CDR1 SGHTA, CDR2 FQGNSA. The CDR3 contains 15 residues. Unmatched junction bases numbered 5, after V lost 0 bases and J lost 8 bases.

The chain employs TRBV19 and TRBJ2-4; TRBD1 matches 8 bases. Trimming removed 5 bases from V and 7 bases from J; junction bases left unmatched: 4. Looked up from germline, CDR1 is LNHDA and CDR2 is SQIVND (reference sequence). This CDR3 contains 13 residues. CDR3 sequence (DNA): TGTGCCAGTAGTCAGGGGGCTAAGAACATTCAGTACTTC. Amino acid sequence: CASSQGAKNIQYF.

The chain recombines TRBV7-3 with TRBJ1-4, with unresolved D. V shed 1 base and J shed 0 bases, with 9 bases lying between them. Per germline, CDR1 SGHTA and CDR2 FQGTGA. This CDR3 is 16 amino acids long. CDR3 residues: CASSLRRWATNEKLFF. The DNA for the CDR3 is TGTGCCAGCAGCTTAAGGCGATGGGCAACTAATGAAAAACTGTTTTTT. Based on the CDR3 plus reference TRBV7-3 and TRBJ1-4, the full variable domain is GAGVSQTPSNKVTEKGKYVELRCDPISGHTALYWYRQSLGQGPEFLIYFQGTGAADDSGLPNDRFFAVRPEGSVSTLKIQRTERGDSAVYLCASSLRRWATNEKLFFGSGTQLSVL.

V gene TRBV19 combines with J gene TRBJ1-6; D is ambiguous. The germline V gene encodes CDR1 LNHDA and CDR2 SQIVND (reference sequence). Trimming took 6 bases from V and 9 from J, leaving 9 bases between them. The CDR3 has 12 residues. The CDR3 region is CASRVAGSPLHF. DNA for the CDR3: TGTGCCAGTAGGGTCGCAGGTTCACCCCTCCACTTT.

This chain joins TRBV5-1 and TRBJ1-4; D ambiguous. This CDR3 spans 12 amino acids. V lost 1 base and J 3 bases, leaving 1 base between the germline ends. From germline, CDR1 is SGHRS and CDR2 YFSETQ. The CDR3 DNA reads TGCGCCAGCAGCTTGTCTAATGAAAAACTGTTTTTT. It yields the protein CASSLSNEKLFF.

There are a few counts of this clone. The gene calls are TRBV28 and TRBJ1-3; no clear D gene. This CDR3 is built from 13 residues. V lost 5 bases and J lost 5, with 10 bases in between. CDR1 and CDR2 from the germline V gene are MDHEN and SYDVKM. The DNA for the CDR3 is TGTGCCAGCAGTACCGGACGGCGAAACACCATATATTTT. This encodes CASSTGRRNTIYF. Variable domain in full (rest from reference TRBV28 and TRBJ1-3): DVKVTQSSRYLVKRTGEKVFLECVQDMDHENMFWYRQDPGLGLRLIYFSYDVKMKEKGDIPEGYSVSREKKERFSLILESASTNQTSMYLCASSTGRRNTIYFGEGSWLTVV.